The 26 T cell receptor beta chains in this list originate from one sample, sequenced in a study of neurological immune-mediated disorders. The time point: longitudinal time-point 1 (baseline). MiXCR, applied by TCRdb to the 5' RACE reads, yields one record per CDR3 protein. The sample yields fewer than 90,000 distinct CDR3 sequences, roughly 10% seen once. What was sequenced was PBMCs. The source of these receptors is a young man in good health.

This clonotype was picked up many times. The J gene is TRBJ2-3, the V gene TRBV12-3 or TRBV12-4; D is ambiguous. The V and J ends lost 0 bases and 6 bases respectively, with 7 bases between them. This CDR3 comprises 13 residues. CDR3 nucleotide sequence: TGTGCCAGCAGTTTAGCGGGCCAGGATACGCAGTATTTT. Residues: CASSLAGQDTQYF.

CDR3 sequence: CSASGEGNTDTQYF. The CDR3 nucleotides read TGCAGTGCTAGTGGGGAGGGGAACACAGATACGCAGTATTTT. The rearrangement joins TRBV20-1 to TRBJ2-3; 7 bases are a match to TRBD2. Germline CDR1 is DFQATT and CDR2 is SNEGSKA (reference sequence). The CDR3 loop spans 14 amino acids. V lost 3 bases to trimming and J lost 2 bases; unmatched junction nucleotides: 5.

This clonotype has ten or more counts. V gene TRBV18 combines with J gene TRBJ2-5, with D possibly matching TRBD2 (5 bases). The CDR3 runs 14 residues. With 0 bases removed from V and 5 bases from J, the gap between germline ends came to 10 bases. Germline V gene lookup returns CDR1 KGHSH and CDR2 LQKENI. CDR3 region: CASSPPAVYETQYF. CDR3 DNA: TGTGCCAGCTCACCACCAGCGGTCTATGAGACCCAGTACTTC.

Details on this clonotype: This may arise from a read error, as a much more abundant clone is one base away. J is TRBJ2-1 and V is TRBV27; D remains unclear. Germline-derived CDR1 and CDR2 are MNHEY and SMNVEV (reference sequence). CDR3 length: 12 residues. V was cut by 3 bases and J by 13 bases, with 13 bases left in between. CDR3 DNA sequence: TGTGCCAGCAGTTTCCCCAAAGGTACCCAGTTCTTC. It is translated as CASSFPKGTQFF.

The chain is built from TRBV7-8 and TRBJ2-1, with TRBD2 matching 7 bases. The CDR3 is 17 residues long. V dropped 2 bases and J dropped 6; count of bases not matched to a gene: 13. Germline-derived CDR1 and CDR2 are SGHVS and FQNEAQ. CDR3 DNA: TGTGCCAGCAGCTTAAATGTGGGGAGGGTGGGACCCAATGAGCAGTTCTTC. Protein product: CASSLNVGRVGPNEQFF.

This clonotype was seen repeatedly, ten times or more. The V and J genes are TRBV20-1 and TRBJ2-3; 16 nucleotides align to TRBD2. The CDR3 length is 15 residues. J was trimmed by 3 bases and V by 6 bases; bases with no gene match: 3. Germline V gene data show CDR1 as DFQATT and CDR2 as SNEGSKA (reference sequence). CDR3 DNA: TGCAGTGCCTCGGGACTAGCGGGGGGGACAGATACGCAGTATTTT. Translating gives CSASGLAGGTDTQYF.

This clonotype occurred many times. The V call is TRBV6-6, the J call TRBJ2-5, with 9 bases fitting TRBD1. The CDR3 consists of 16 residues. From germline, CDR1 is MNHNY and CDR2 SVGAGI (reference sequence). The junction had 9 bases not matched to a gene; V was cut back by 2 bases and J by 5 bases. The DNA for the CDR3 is TGTGCCAGCAGTTACGTCCGGACAGGGGTGTTGGAGACCCAGTACTTC. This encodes CASSYVRTGVLETQYF.

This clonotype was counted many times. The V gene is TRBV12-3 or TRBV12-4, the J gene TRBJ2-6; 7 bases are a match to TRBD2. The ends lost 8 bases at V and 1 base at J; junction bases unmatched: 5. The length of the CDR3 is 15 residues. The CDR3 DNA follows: TGTGCCAGCTCCAAAGCGGGGTCTGGGGCCAACGTCCTGACTTTC. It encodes CASSKAGSGANVLTF.

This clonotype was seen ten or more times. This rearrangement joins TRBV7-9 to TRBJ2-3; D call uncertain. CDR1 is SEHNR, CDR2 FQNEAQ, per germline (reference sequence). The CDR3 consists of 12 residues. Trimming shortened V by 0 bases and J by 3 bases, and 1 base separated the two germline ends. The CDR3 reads CASSLATDTQYF. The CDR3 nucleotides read TGTGCCAGCAGCTTAGCAACAGATACGCAGTATTTT.

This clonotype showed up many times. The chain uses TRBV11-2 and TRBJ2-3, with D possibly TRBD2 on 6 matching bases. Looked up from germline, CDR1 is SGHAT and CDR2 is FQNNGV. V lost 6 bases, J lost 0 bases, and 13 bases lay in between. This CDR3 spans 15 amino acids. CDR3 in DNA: TGTGCCAGCAGTCCAGTCGGGACTAGCACAGATACGCAGTATTTT. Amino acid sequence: CASSPVGTSTDTQYF.

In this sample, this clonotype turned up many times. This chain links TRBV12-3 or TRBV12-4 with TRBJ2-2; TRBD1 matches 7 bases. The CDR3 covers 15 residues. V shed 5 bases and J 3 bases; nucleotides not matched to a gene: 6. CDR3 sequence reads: CASSTDRVHTGELFF. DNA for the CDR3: TGTGCCAGCAGTACCGACAGGGTTCACACCGGGGAGCTGTTTTTT.

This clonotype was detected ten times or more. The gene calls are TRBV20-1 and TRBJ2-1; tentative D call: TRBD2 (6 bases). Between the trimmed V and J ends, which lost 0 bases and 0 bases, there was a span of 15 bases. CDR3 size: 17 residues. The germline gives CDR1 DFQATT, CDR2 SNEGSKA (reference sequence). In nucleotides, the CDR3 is TGCAGTGCTAGAGATGGGATAGCGGTGAGCTCCTACAATGAGCAGTTCTTC. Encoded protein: CSARDGIAVSSYNEQFF.

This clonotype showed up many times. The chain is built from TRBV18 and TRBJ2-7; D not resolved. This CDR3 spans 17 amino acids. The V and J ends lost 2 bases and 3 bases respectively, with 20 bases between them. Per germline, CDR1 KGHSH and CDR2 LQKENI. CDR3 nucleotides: TGTGCCAGCTCACCAAGTGCTAGGGATCCCCTAGACTACGAGCAGTACTTC. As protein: CASSPSARDPLDYEQYF.

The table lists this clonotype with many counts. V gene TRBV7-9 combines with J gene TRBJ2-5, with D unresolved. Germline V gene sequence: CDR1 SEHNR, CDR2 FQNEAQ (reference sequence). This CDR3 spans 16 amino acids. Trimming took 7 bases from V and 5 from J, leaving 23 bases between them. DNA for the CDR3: TGTGCCAGCACCCCCCCTGGGTTCACCCGCCCCGAGACCCAGTACTTC. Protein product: CASTPPGFTRPETQYF.

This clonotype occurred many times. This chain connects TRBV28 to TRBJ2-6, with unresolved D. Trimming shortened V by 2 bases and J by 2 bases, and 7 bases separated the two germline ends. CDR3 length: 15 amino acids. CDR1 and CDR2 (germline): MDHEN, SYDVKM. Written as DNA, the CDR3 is TGTGCCAGCAGTTTAGCCAAAACTGGGGCCAACGTCCTGACTTTC. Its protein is CASSLAKTGANVLTF.

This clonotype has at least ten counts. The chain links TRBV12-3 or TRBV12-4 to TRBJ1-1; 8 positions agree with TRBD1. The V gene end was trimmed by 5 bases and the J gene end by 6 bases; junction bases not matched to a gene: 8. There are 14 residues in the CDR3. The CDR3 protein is CASSPGQGVAEAFF. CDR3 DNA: TGTGCCAGCAGTCCAGGACAGGGAGTGGCTGAAGCTTTCTTT.

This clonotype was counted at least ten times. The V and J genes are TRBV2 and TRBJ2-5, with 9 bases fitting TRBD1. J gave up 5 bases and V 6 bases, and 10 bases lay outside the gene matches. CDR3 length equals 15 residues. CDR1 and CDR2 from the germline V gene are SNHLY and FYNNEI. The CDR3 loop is CASSLQGAPGETQYF. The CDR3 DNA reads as TGTGCCAGCAGCCTACAGGGGGCGCCAGGGGAGACCCAGTACTTC.

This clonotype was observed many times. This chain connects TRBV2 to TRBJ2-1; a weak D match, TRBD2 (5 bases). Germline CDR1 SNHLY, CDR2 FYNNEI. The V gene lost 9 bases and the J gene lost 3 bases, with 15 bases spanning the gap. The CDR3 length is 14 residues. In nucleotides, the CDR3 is TGTGCCAGTACGATCGCGGGCGGCTACAATGAGCAGTTCTTC. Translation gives CASTIAGGYNEQFF.

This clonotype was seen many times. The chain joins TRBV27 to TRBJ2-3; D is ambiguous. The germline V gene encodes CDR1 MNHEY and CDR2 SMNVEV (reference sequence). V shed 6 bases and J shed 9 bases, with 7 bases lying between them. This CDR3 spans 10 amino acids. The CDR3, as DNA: TGTGCCAGCAGACATTTGACGCAGTATTTT. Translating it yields CASRHLTQYF.

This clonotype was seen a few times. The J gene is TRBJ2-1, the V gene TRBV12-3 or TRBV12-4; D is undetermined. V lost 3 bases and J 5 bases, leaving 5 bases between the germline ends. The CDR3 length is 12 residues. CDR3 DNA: TGTGCCAGCAGTTTGATGGACAATGAGCAGTTCTTC. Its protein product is CASSLMDNEQFF.

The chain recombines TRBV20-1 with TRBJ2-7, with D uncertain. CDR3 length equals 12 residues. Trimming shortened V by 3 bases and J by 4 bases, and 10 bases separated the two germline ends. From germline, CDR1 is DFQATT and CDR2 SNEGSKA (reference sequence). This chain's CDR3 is CSARGQRYEQYF. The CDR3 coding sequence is TGCAGTGCTAGGGGTCAGAGATACGAGCAGTACTTC.

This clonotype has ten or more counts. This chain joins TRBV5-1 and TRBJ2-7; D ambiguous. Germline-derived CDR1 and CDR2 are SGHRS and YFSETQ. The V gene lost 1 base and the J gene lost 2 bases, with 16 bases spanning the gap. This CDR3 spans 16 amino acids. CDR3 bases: TGCGCCAGCAGCTTGATTTTCCGAGGCAGTCCCTACGAGCAGTACTTC. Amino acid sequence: CASSLIFRGSPYEQYF.

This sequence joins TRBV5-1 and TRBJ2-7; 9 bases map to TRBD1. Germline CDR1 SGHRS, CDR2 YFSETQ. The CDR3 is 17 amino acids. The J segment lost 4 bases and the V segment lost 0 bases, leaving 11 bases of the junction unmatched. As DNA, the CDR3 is TGCGCCAGCAGCTTGGCCCTGACAGGGGGAAGTTCGTACGAGCAGTACTTC. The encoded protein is CASSLALTGGSSYEQYF. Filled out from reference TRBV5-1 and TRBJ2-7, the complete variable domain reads KAGVTQTPRYLIKTRGQQVTLSCSPISGHRSVSWYQQTPGQGLQFLFEYFSETQRNKGNFPGRFSGRQFSNSRSEMNVSTLELGDSALYLCASSLALTGGSSYEQYFGPGTRLTVT.

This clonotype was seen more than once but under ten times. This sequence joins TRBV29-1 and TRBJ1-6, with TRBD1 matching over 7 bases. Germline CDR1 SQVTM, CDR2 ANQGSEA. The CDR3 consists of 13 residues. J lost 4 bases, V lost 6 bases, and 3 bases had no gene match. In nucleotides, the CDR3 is TGCAGCGTGAGGGACAGTTATAATTCACCCCTCCACTTT. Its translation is CSVRDSYNSPLHF.

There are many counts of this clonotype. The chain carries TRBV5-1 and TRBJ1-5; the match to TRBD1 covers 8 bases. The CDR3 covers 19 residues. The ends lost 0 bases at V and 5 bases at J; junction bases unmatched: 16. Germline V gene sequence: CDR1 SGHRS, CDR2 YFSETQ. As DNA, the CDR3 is TGCGCCAGCAGCTTGGTGGTATACCGGGACAGGTTGTCGGATCAGCCCCAGCATTTT. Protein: CASSLVVYRDRLSDQPQHF.

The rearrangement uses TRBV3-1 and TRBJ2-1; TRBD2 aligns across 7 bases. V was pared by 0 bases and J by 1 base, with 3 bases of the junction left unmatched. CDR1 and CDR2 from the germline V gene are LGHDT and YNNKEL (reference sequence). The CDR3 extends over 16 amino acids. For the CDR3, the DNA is TGTGCCAGCAGCCAAGATATGGGGGGGTCCTACAATGAGCAGTTCTTC. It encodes CASSQDMGGSYNEQFF.